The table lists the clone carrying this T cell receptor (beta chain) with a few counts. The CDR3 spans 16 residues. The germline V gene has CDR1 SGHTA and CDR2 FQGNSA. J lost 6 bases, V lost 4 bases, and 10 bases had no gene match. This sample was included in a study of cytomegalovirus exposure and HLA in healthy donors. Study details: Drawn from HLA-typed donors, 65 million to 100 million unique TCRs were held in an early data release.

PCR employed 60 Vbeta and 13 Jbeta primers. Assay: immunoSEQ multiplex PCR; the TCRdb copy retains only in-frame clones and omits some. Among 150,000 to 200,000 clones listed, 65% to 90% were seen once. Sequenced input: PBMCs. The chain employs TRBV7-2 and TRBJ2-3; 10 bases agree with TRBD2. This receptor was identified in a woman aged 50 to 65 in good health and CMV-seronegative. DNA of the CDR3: TGTGCCAGCAGCTCCTTAGCGGGAGGCGCGGGGGATACGCAGTATTTT. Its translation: CASSSLAGGAGDTQYF.